These 15 T cell receptor beta chains share one sample of origin, sequenced in a study of blood T cell repertoires in COVID-19. Repertoires were generated with immunoSEQ multiplex PCR, while TCRdb's copy carries only in-frame clones and drops some. The sample gives 140,000 or so clones, 80% to 90% of which show up once; 1.7% is in the top ten. The specimen was peripheral blood. These receptor sequences come from a woman in her forties or fifties with acute or convalescent COVID-19.

J is TRBJ1-6 and V is TRBV5-4; 9 nucleotides line up with TRBD1. The V gene's germline CDR1 is SGHNT and CDR2 YYREEE (reference sequence). The CDR3 is 15 residues long. With 4 bases clipped from V and 12 bases from J, the junction kept 11 bases outside the gene matches. Written as DNA, the CDR3 is TGTGCCAGCAGCAACGACAGGGGGATAATTCAACCCCTCCACTTT. Amino acids: CASSNDRGIIQPLHF.

This clone was found once. The gene calls are TRBV2 and TRBJ1-4, with TRBD1 identical over 7 bases. CDR1 is SNHLY and CDR2 is FYNNEI in the germline V gene. The CDR3 sequence is 15 residues long. The trim removed 7 bases at V and 10 bases at J, leaving 15 bases unmatched. The CDR3 sequence: CASTQTQGGHGKLFF. The CDR3 DNA follows: TGTGCCAGCACCCAGACCCAGGGGGGACATGGAAAACTGTTTTTT.

V usage is TRBV6-5 and J usage is TRBJ1-2; D may be TRBD1 (5 bases). Deletions cut 2 bases from V and 7 bases from J, with 11 bases between. CDR3 length: 13 amino acids. Germline CDR1 and CDR2: MNHEY and SVGAGI. The CDR3 DNA follows: TGTGCCAGCAGTTACGGGACTCCGCCTGGCTACACCTTC. Translated: CASSYGTPPGYTF.

The chain has TRBV9 and TRBJ2-5; 12 nucleotides agree with TRBD2. The germline V gene encodes CDR1 SGDLS and CDR2 YYNGEE. The V gene end was trimmed by 3 bases and the J gene end by 5 bases; junction bases not matched to a gene: 5. The CDR3 totals 15 residues. CDR3 DNA sequence: TGTGCCAGCAGCGCAGGGGGGACTAGCGGGGAGACCCAGTACTTC. Translated: CASSAGGTSGETQYF.

The chain has TRBV5-4 and TRBJ2-1; 13 nucleotides align to TRBD2. Germline-derived CDR1 and CDR2 are SGHNT and YYREEE (reference sequence). The J segment lost 12 bases and the V segment lost 3 bases, leaving 9 bases of the junction unmatched. There are 15 residues in the CDR3. The CDR3 is CASSSGLAGERGQFF. CDR3 DNA: TGTGCCAGCAGCTCCGGACTAGCGGGGGAAAGAGGGCAGTTCTTC.

The chain links TRBV3-1 (or the pseudogene TRBV3-2) to TRBJ2-2, with 7 bases matching TRBD2. The CDR3 length is 16 residues. The germline V gene has CDR1 LGHDT and CDR2 YNNKEL (reference sequence). Trimming removed 1 base from V and 0 bases from J; junction bases left unmatched: 2. The CDR3 bases are TGTGCCAGCAGCCAAGCTAGCGGAGCGAACACCGGGGAGCTGTTTTTT. Its protein is CASSQASGANTGELFF.

The rearrangement joins TRBV5-1 to TRBJ1-5; D may be TRBD1 (5 bases). Germline CDR1 and CDR2: SGHRS and YFSETQ. Between the trimmed V and J ends, which lost 3 bases and 1 base, there was a span of 11 bases. The CDR3 totals 15 residues. The CDR3 sequence: CASSSAGGSNQPQHF. The CDR3 region has the DNA TGCGCCAGCAGCTCAGCCGGGGGAAGCAATCAGCCCCAGCATTTT.

V gene TRBV30 combines with J gene TRBJ2-1; 7 bases agree with TRBD2. The germline gives CDR1 GTSNPN, CDR2 SVGIG (reference sequence). Unmatched junction bases numbered 6, after V lost 5 bases and J lost 5 bases. The CDR3 is 13 amino acids. CDR3 nucleotide sequence: TGTGCCTGGTTCGGACTAGAACACAATGAGCAGTTCTTC. It specifies CAWFGLEHNEQFF.

V gene TRBV27 combines with J gene TRBJ1-6; D remains ambiguous. Germline V gene lookup returns CDR1 MNHEY and CDR2 SMNVEV (reference sequence). V was clipped by 9 bases and J by 3 bases, with 15 bases between them. The CDR3 is 15 residues long. CDR3 residues: CASKESSGYNSPLHF. The CDR3 DNA follows: TGTGCCAGTAAAGAGTCTTCGGGCTATAATTCACCCCTCCACTTT.

V is TRBV6-5 and J is TRBJ1-1, with 7 bases lining up with TRBD1. Germline trimming cut 6 bases from V and 4 bases from J; bases unmatched to any gene: 8. The CDR3 has 14 amino acids. Germline V gene lookup returns CDR1 MNHEY and CDR2 SVGAGI. CDR3 in amino acids: CASSQLQGTTEAFF. CDR3 bases: TGTGCCAGCAGCCAGCTACAGGGGACCACTGAAGCTTTCTTT.

This chain uses TRBV6-5 with TRBJ1-5; D may be TRBD1 (5 bases). V lost 8 bases, J lost 3 bases, and 17 bases lay in between. The CDR3 runs 15 residues. Germline V gene sequence: CDR1 MNHEY, CDR2 SVGAGI. CDR3 DNA sequence: TGTGCCAGCTCTCGCGGGGGAGTTTCCAATCAGCCCCAGCATTTT. Translating gives CASSRGGVSNQPQHF.

The CDR3 region has the DNA TGTGCCAGCAGTTACTCGACCGGGGGACTCAATGAGCAGTTCTTC. Its translation is CASSYSTGGLNEQFF. This chain connects TRBV6-5 to TRBJ2-1; the D gene is possibly TRBD2 (6 bases). Germline-derived CDR1 and CDR2 are MNHEY and SVGAGI. Deletions cut 0 bases from V and 6 bases from J, with 12 bases between. The CDR3 is 15 amino acids.

J is TRBJ2-3 and V is TRBV27; 13 nucleotides align to TRBD2. CDR1 is MNHEY, CDR2 SMNVEV, per germline (reference sequence). Trimming cost V 7 bases and J 2 bases; bases outside gene matches: 18. This CDR3 contains 20 residues. The CDR3 is CASTPGGTSGKGPYTDTQYF. CDR3 bases: TGTGCCAGCACCCCGGGGGGGACTAGCGGGAAGGGACCTTACACAGATACGCAGTATTTT.

The chain couples TRBV20-1 to TRBJ2-7; 7 bases match TRBD1. J was trimmed by 7 bases and V by 6 bases; bases with no gene match: 6. Germline V gene sequence: CDR1 DFQATT, CDR2 SNEGSKA (reference sequence). The CDR3 extends over 11 amino acids. CDR3 sequence reads: CSAGTAMEQYF. CDR3 nucleotide sequence: TGCAGTGCGGGGACAGCCATGGAGCAGTACTTC.

The chain is built from TRBV12-2 and TRBJ2-5; the table names TRBD2, a call not compared with the DNA. TRBV12-2 is a recognized pseudogene. There are 16 residues in the CDR3. Here the CDR3 reads CASRLGGLLKRGTQYF. CDR3 nucleotides: TGTGCAAGTCGCTTAGGGGGACTACTCAAGCGCGGGACCCAGTACTTC.